This entry concerns a single TCR beta chain. Clones were read by immunoSEQ multiplex PCR, and TCRdb kept only the in-frame ones, dropping some. This table holds tens of thousands of clones, around 80% found once. The sample is drawn from a study of blood T cell repertoires in COVID-19. Whole-study context: COVID-19 samples, acute and convalescent, were from the United States, Italy and Spain. PBMCs, B-cell-depleted T cells, or T cells were the source of the cDNA or gDNA that made up the material.

Sequenced sample: peripheral blood. The receptor was derived from a woman aged 80 or over with COVID-19, enrolled during active disease.

CDR3 nucleotides: TGTGCCAGCAGTTACTGGGGGGTCGCCGGGGAGCTGTTTTTT. The encoded protein is CASSYWGVAGELFF. V and J are TRBV6-2 or TRBV6-3 and TRBJ2-2, with D possibly being TRBD2 (6 bases). This CDR3 contains 14 residues. The V and J ends lost 1 base and 6 bases respectively, with 9 bases between them. Germline V gene sequence: CDR1 MNHEY, CDR2 SVGEGT.